The subject of this entry is one T cell receptor (beta chain). Its specificity is unknown. TCR alpha and TCR beta cDNA libraries with sample barcodes and UMIs came from 5'RACE using constant-segment primers. In TCRdb, the 5' RACE reads were re-called with MiXCR into one record per CDR3 protein. This sample yields approximately 480,000 distinct CDR3 sequences, of which 15% to 20% are seen a single time; over 9% belongs to the top ten. The data stem from a study of T-cell memory formation after mild COVID-19. Whole-study findings and limits: Day 15 to 85 contracting clones showed balanced CD4/CD8; later expanders leaned CD4+. Mostly located in CM and EM were contracting CD4+ clones, with contracting CD8+ clones located in EMRA. Pre-infection memory contained some responding clones, which suggested that cross-reactive memory had joined.

The CDR3 loop spans 15 amino acids. The V gene's germline CDR1 is SGHVS and CDR2 FNYEAQ. V lost 5 bases and J 7 bases, leaving 15 bases between the germline ends. The chain is built from TRBV7-6 and TRBJ1-6; D uncertain. The TCR sequence derives from an adult woman who had mild COVID-19 (a few samples of this study predate the infection). Cell type and time point are not known. The sequenced material came from PBMCs or a T cell subset sorted from them (not recorded which). CDR3 in DNA: TGTGCCAGCAGCCCCGGGAGATCGAGCAATTCACCCCTCCACTTT. This gives the protein CASSPGRSSNSPLHF. The whole variable domain, filled in from reference TRBV7-6 and TRBJ1-6, reads GAGVSQSPRYKVTKRGQDVALRCDPISGHVSLYWYRQALGQGPEFLTYFNYEAQQDKSGLPNDRFSAERPEGSISTLTIQRTEQRDSAMYRCASSPGRSSNSPLHFGNGTRLTVT.